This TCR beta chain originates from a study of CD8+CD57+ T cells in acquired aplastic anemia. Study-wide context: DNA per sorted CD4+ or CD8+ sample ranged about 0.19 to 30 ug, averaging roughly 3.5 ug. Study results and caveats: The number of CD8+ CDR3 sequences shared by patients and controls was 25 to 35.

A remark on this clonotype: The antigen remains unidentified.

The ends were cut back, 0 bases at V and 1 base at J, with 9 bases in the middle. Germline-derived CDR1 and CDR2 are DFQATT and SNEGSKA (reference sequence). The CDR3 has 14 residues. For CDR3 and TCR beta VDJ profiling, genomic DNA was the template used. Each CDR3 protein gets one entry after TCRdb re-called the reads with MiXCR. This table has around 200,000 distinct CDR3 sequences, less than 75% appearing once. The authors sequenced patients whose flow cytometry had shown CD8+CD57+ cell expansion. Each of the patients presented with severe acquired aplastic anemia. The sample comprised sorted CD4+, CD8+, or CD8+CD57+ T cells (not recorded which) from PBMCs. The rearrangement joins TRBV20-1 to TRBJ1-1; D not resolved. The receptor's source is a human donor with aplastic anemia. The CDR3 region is CSARDHLRNTEAFF. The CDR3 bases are TGCAGTGCTAGAGATCACCTCAGGAACACTGAAGCTTTCTTT.